Listed below are T cell receptor beta chains from one sample, sequenced in a study of a mutant IDH1 vaccine in newly diagnosed glioma. Antigens for these TCRs are unknown. Profiling relied on immunoSEQ multiplex PCR, and the TCRdb table lists in-frame clones only, not all of them. The data contain about 46,000 clones, 85% to 95% of them singletons. The sample was PBMCs, taken from a glioma patient whose treatment included an IDH1 peptide vaccine. Receptors originate from a man aged 50 to 59 with glioma. CDR3s include the opening cysteine and the closing phenylalanine or tryptophan. The D gene is left open where the match is weak. Clone size is stated in some rows and not others, as once, few, many or a class when expanded.

>TRBV19|TRBD2|TRBJ2-5|-
TGTGCCAGTAGCATAGCGGGAATGTTTGAGGGGACCCAGTACTTC
CASSIAGMFEGTQYF
>TRBV19|TRBD1|TRBJ2-1|-
TGTGCCAGTAGTATTGTTGCGGGACAGGGGTACAATGAGCAGTTCTTC
CASSIVAGQGYNEQFF
>TRBV27|-|TRBJ1-2|-
TGTGCCAGCAGGGATGACCCGTATGGCTACACCTTC
CASRDDPYGYTF
>TRBV4-1|-|TRBJ2-2|-
TGCGCCAGCAGCCAAGATCGGACTAACACCGGGGAGCTGTTTTTT
CASSQDRTNTGELFF
>TRBV6-5|-|TRBJ1-4|-
TGTGCCAGCAGTTACGGAATTAATGAAAAACTGTTTTTT
CASSYGINEKLFF
>TRBV6-5|-|TRBJ2-3|-
TGTGCCAGCAGGTCCCGGGCAGATACGCAGTATTTT
CASRSRADTQYF
>TRBV27|TRBD1|TRBJ2-7|-
TGTGCCAGCACCCCTGTTGGACAGGGGAGCGACGAGCAGTACTTC
CASTPVGQGSDEQYF
>TRBV28|-|TRBJ1-1|-
TGTGCCAGCAGTGCCCCGTCTAATATGAAGACTGAAGCTTTCTTT
CASSAPSNMKTEAFF
>TRBV7-2|TRBD1|TRBJ2-2|-
TGTGCCAGCAGCTTACCAGGACAGGGGTCCTACACCGGGGAGCTGTTTTTT
CASSLPGQGSYTGELFF
>TRBV29-1|-|TRBJ2-6|-
TGCAGCGTTGGATATAACAGCTTCTCTGGGGCCAACGTCCTGACTTTC
CSVGYNSFSGANVLTF
>TRBV5-1|-|TRBJ1-6|-
TGCGCCAGCAACGGAAGGGAGGGGGGGAGCCTCCACTTT
CASNGREGGSLHF
>TRBV6-1|-|TRBJ2-2|few
TGTGCCAGCAGTGGTACGTACACCGGGGAGCTGTTTTTT
CASSGTYTGELFF
>TRBV19|-|TRBJ2-6|-
TGTGCCAGTAGTTCTTTCGACTCTGGGGCCAACGTCCTGACTTTC
CASSSFDSGANVLTF
>TRBV4-1|-|TRBJ2-6|-
TGCGCCAGCAGCCAAGAGATCTCTGGGGCCAACGTCCTGACTTTC
CASSQEISGANVLTF
>TRBV28|-|TRBJ1-5|-
TGTGCCAGCACGGTAGTTGGCCAGCCCCAGCATTTT
CASTVVGQPQHF
>TRBV15|-|TRBJ1-4|-
TGTGCCACCAGCAGAGATTTCGGACAGACTCACGAAAAACTGTTTTTT
CATSRDFGQTHEKLFF
>TRBV18|-|TRBJ2-7|-
TGTGCCAGCTCACCAGGCTCTAGCGAGCAGTACTTC
CASSPGSSEQYF
>TRBV11-3|-|TRBJ2-2|few
TGTGCCAGCAGCTTAGTTGGGGCCGGGGAGCTGTTTTTT
CASSLVGAGELFF
>TRBV5-1|-|TRBJ1-2|-
TGCGCCAGCAGCTTGGCATATGACAGGTGGTTTTATGGCTACACCTTC
CASSLAYDRWFYGYTF
>TRBV19|-|TRBJ2-7|-
TGTGCCAGTAGTATTTGGACAGACAGCTCCTACGAGCAGTACTTC
CASSIWTDSSYEQYF
>TRBV6-6|TRBD2|TRBJ2-1|-
TGTGCCAGCATTCGACTAGCGAGCTACAATGAGCAGTTCTTC
CASIRLASYNEQFF
>TRBV28|TRBD1|TRBJ1-1|-
TGTGCCAGCAGTTTAGCGGACAGGGGAGGCACTGAAGCTTTCTTT
CASSLADRGGTEAFF
>TRBV29-1|TRBD1|TRBJ2-1|once
TGCAGCGTTGATTTCGGGACAGGGACCAATGAGCAGTTCTTC
CSVDFGTGTNEQFF
>TRBV28|-|TRBJ2-6|-
TGTGCCAGCAGCCCTAACACAGGGCCTGGGGCCAACGTCCTGACTTTC
CASSPNTGPGANVLTF
>TRBV5-1|TRBD1|TRBJ1-2|-
TGCGCCAGCAGCTCTGGGAGGGACAGAGGGTATGGCTACACCTTC
CASSSGRDRGYGYTF
>TRBV18|-|TRBJ1-4|-
TGTGCCAGCTCAAAAGTTGACGGGCCCTTGGAAAAACTGTTTTTT
CASSKVDGPLEKLFF
>TRBV30|TRBD1|TRBJ1-2|-
TGTGCCTGGACTGCCCCGGGGAGGGGGCATGGCTACACCTTC
CAWTAPGRGHGYTF
>TRBV18|TRBD1|TRBJ2-7|-
TGTGCCAGCTCTCCTCCGGGACAGGGATACTACGAGCAGTACTTC
CASSPPGQGYYEQYF
>TRBV7-9|TRBD1|TRBJ2-2|-
TGTGCCAGCAGCTTAGTTTCCAGGGGGCCGTCCGGGGAGCTGTTTTTT
CASSLVSRGPSGELFF
>TRBV7-2|-|TRBJ2-7|-
TGTGCCAGCAGCTTAGCACCCGGACAGACAAGGGAGCAGTACTTC
CASSLAPGQTREQYF
>TRBV7-9|TRBD2|TRBJ2-5|-
TGTGCCAGCAGCTTCGCGGGAGGCCTCCAAGAGACCCAGTACTTC
CASSFAGGLQETQYF
>TRBV4-2|TRBD1|TRBJ1-1|-
TGTGCCAGCAGTTATCGGACAGGGTGGAACACTGAAGCTTTCTTT
CASSYRTGWNTEAFF
>TRBV13|-|TRBJ1-3|-
TGTGCCAGCAGAGAACACTTCGTCTCTGGAAACACCATATATTTT
CASREHFVSGNTIYF
>TRBV19|-|TRBJ1-1|-
TGTGCCAGTAGTATCGGGACGGCAGGTGCGGCTTTCTTT
CASSIGTAGAAFF
>TRBV29-1|-|TRBJ1-1|-
TGCAGCGTTGAAGAGCAGGGTAGGGGGACTGAAGCTTTCTTT
CSVEEQGRGTEAFF
>TRBV7-8|TRBD1|TRBJ1-3|-
TGTGCCAGCAGCCCTAGTGACAGGGCGGGAAACACCATATATTTT
CASSPSDRAGNTIYF
>TRBV4-2|TRBD1|TRBJ2-7|-
TGTGCCAGCAGCCAAGGGACAGGGGAGTCCTACGAGCAGTACTTC
CASSQGTGESYEQYF
>TRBV5-6|-|TRBJ1-5|-
TGTGCCAGCAGCTTGGGAGGGGAGGACAATCAGCCCCAGCATTTT
CASSLGGEDNQPQHF
>TRBV10-3|TRBD2|TRBJ2-5|-
TGTGCCATCAGTGATGTAGCGGGAGCCGAGACCCAGTACTTC
CAISDVAGAETQYF
>TRBV5-3|-|TRBJ2-7|once
TGTGCCAGAAGCTTGGCCGGGGGTCCCTACGAGCAGTACTTC
CARSLAGGPYEQYF
>TRBV6-5|-|TRBJ1-3|once
TGTGCCAGCAGTTACTCAGACAGCATCTCTGGAAACACCATATATTTT
CASSYSDSISGNTIYF
>TRBV7-8|-|TRBJ2-5|-
TGTGCCAGCAGCTTGAGTTCCGGGAGTTTGTTGGAGACCCAGTACTTC
CASSLSSGSLLETQYF
>TRBV5-1|TRBD1|TRBJ2-5|once
TGCGCCAGCACCCCCTGGGCAGGGGGCGATGAGACCCAGTACTTC
CASTPWAGGDETQYF
>TRBV5-1|-|TRBJ2-1|-
TGCGCCAGCAGCCCTAGCTTCGCCAGGAGGAATGAGCAGTTCTTC
CASSPSFARRNEQFF
>TRBV25-1|-|TRBJ2-2|-
TGTGCCAGCAGGAGGACAGACACCGGGGAGCTGTTTTTT
CASRRTDTGELFF
>TRBV28|-|TRBJ1-5|-
TGTGCCAGCAGTTTATTCAGGGCTGGGGGGAATCAGCCCCAGCATTTT
CASSLFRAGGNQPQHF
>TRBV7-9|-|TRBJ2-6|-
TGTGCCAGCAGCTCATCTGGGGCCAACGTCCTGACTTTC
CASSSSGANVLTF
>TRBV19|-|TRBJ2-1|-
TGTGCTGCGGGCTCGAGCTCCTACAATGAGCAGTTCTTC
CAAGSSSYNEQFF
>TRBV7-9|-|TRBJ2-7|-
TGTGCCAGCAGCCTCCGGGAGACCTACGAGCAGTACTTC
CASSLRETYEQYF
>TRBV5-3|TRBD1|TRBJ1-1|-
TGTGCCAGAAGCTTGGGAACAGGGGGCGGTGGGGAAGCTTTCTTT
CARSLGTGGGGEAFF
>TRBV19|-|TRBJ1-5|-
TGTGCCAGTAGTAAGGAATTAAGTGGCAATCAGCCCCAGCATTTT
CASSKELSGNQPQHF
>TRBV19|-|TRBJ2-2|-
TGTGCCAGTAGTATAGTAGGTTACACCGGGGAGCTGTTTTTT
CASSIVGYTGELFF
>TRBV28|-|TRBJ2-5|-
TGTGCCAGCGGGGAGACTATGGGGAAGACCCAGTACTTC
CASGETMGKTQYF
>TRBV5-1|-|TRBJ1-3|-
TGCGCCAGCAGCTTGGCCCTCGGACCCTCTGGAAACACCATATATTTT
CASSLALGPSGNTIYF
>TRBV4-1|-|TRBJ2-7|-
TGCGCCAGCAGCCAAGCCCGCGACTACGAGCAGTACTTC
CASSQARDYEQYF